The 16 T cell receptor beta chains below come from one sample, sequenced in a study of control samples from healthy donors and cancer patients. This table comes from immunoSEQ multiplex PCR, and its TCRdb copy is limited to in-frame clones, with some not included. This sample yields 85,000 to 110,000 clones, of which around 89% are seen a single time; about a fifth belongs to the top ten. Sequencing was performed on PBMCs. The origin of the receptors is a man in his 60s with lung cancer.

The chain has TRBV5-1 and TRBJ2-7; D call uncertain. Germline V gene data show CDR1 as SGHRS and CDR2 as YFSETQ. This CDR3 comprises 12 residues. The V end lost 0 bases, the J end lost 2 bases, and 3 bases lay between the germline ends. The CDR3 loop reads CASSLVPYEQYF. The CDR3 nucleotides read TGCGCCAGCAGCTTGGTGCCCTACGAGCAGTACTTC.

The rearrangement uses TRBV9 and TRBJ2-5, with a tentative D call TRBD2 (6 bases). V shed 0 bases and J shed 0 bases, with 9 bases lying between them. The germline gives CDR1 SGDLS, CDR2 YYNGEE. This CDR3 has 15 residues. In DNA, the CDR3 is TGTGCCAGCAGCGTAGCGGGGGAAAACCAAGAGACCCAGTACTTC. Its translation is CASSVAGENQETQYF.

The chain has TRBV4-2 and TRBJ2-3; 13 bases agree with TRBD2. J lost 1 base, V lost 4 bases, and 5 bases had no gene match. The length of the CDR3 is 17 residues. Germline V CDR1 and CDR2: LGHNA, YNFKEQ. This CDR3 reads CASSLSGTSGGTDTQYF. DNA of the CDR3: TGTGCCAGCAGCCTCTCGGGGACTAGCGGGGGCACAGATACGCAGTATTTT.

The chain joins TRBV5-1 to TRBJ2-3, with 16 bases fitting TRBD2. Trimming took 2 bases from V and 3 from J; bases not matched to a gene: 3. CDR3 length equals 17 residues. Germline V lookup: CDR1 SGHRS, CDR2 YFSETQ. The CDR3 loop is CASSFGTSGGATDTQYF. CDR3 sequence (DNA): TGCGCCAGCAGCTTCGGGACTAGCGGGGGGGCAACAGATACGCAGTATTTT. Complete variable domain (other parts from reference TRBV5-1 and TRBJ2-3): KAGVTQTPRYLIKTRGQQVTLSCSPISGHRSVSWYQQTPGQGLQFLFEYFSETQRNKGNFPGRFSGRQFSNSRSEMNVSTLELGDSALYLCASSFGTSGGATDTQYFGPGTRLTVL.

The rearrangement joins TRBV9 to TRBJ1-1; D is perhaps TRBD1 (6 bases). Deletions cut 4 bases from V and 1 base from J, with 11 bases between. The CDR3 covers 14 residues. Looked up from germline, CDR1 is SGDLS and CDR2 is YYNGEE. The CDR3 region is CASSSRTENTEAFF. The CDR3 nucleotides are TGTGCCAGCAGCTCTCGGACAGAGAACACTGAAGCTTTCTTT.

Points on this clone: The same CDR3 also results from other DNA sequences found in this sample. The chain combines TRBV11-1 with TRBJ1-2; 8 bases agree with TRBD1. Germline V CDR1 and CDR2: SGHAT, FQDESV (reference sequence). The length of the CDR3 is 15 residues. V lost 4 bases, J lost 2 bases, and 6 bases stayed unmatched. The CDR3 sequence: CASSSWTGKNYGYTF. CDR3 nucleotide sequence: TGTGCCAGCAGCTCCTGGACAGGGAAAAACTATGGCTACACCTTC.

V usage is TRBV9 and J usage is TRBJ1-2; D call uncertain. Per germline, CDR1 SGDLS and CDR2 YYNGEE. V shed 0 bases and J shed 4 bases, with 10 bases lying between them. The CDR3 length is 14 residues. CDR3 coding DNA: TGTGCCAGCAGCGTAGGAGAAGGGATCTATGGCTACACCTTC. Its protein is CASSVGEGIYGYTF.

The chain employs TRBV9 and TRBJ1-1; tentative D call: TRBD1 (5 bases). Germline CDR1 SGDLS, CDR2 YYNGEE. Deletions cut 0 bases from V and 1 base from J, with 7 bases between. The CDR3 totals 14 residues. The CDR3 protein is CASSVEQANTEAFF. For the CDR3, the DNA is TGTGCCAGCAGCGTAGAACAGGCGAACACTGAAGCTTTCTTT.

V usage is TRBV2 and J usage is TRBJ1-5; D not certain. Looked up from germline, CDR1 is SNHLY and CDR2 is FYNNEI. Trimming pared 9 bases from V and 0 bases from J, leaving 9 bases between. This CDR3 contains 13 residues. The DNA of the CDR3 is TGTGCCAGTAGAAGAGATAGCAATCAGCCCCAGCATTTT. Encoded protein: CASRRDSNQPQHF.

The chain recombines TRBV3-1 (or the pseudogene TRBV3-2) with TRBJ2-5; D is undetermined. The V end lost 4 bases, the J end lost 5 bases, and 20 bases lay between the germline ends. From germline, CDR1 is LGHDT and CDR2 YNNKEL (reference sequence). The CDR3 extends over 16 amino acids. CDR3 sequence: CASSPSMGMGVETQYF. The CDR3 DNA is TGTGCCAGCAGCCCATCGATGGGAATGGGTGTTGAGACCCAGTACTTC.

The chain has TRBV29-1 and TRBJ1-4; no clear D. Trimming took 7 bases from V and 2 from J, leaving 14 bases between them. The CDR3 has 14 amino acids. The germline V gene has CDR1 SQVTM and CDR2 ANQGSEA. The DNA of the CDR3 is TGCAGCGCTTCGAACCCCCCTACTAATGAAAAACTGTTTTTT. Encoded protein: CSASNPPTNEKLFF. The full variable domain, its missing parts supplied by reference TRBV29-1 and TRBJ1-4, is SAVISQKPSRDICQRGTSLTIQCQVDSQVTMMFWYRQQPGQSLTLIATANQGSEATYESGFVIDKFPISRPNLTFSTLTVSNMSPEDSSIYLCSASNPPTNEKLFFGSGTQLSVL.

The chain recombines TRBV4-2 with TRBJ2-7; D could derive from TRBD1 or TRBD2 (5 bases each). The V and J ends lost 0 bases and 5 bases respectively, with 14 bases between them. Germline V lookup: CDR1 LGHNA, CDR2 YNFKEQ. The CDR3 consists of 15 residues. The CDR3 loop reads CASSQDSDSSDEQYF. Written as DNA, the CDR3 is TGTGCCAGCAGCCAAGATAGCGACAGCTCGGACGAGCAGTACTTC.

The J gene is TRBJ2-1, the V gene TRBV4-1, with D tentatively TRBD1 or TRBD2 (5 bases each). This CDR3 spans 12 amino acids. The germline gives CDR1 MGHRA, CDR2 YSYEKL. V shed 4 bases and J shed 9 bases, with 10 bases lying between them. DNA for the CDR3: TGCGCCAGCAGCCGAACAGGAGGTGAGCAGTTCTTC. Translation gives CASSRTGGEQFF.

This chain links TRBV7-9 with TRBJ2-3; no clear D gene. The CDR3 contains 12 residues. Deletions cut 5 bases from V and 4 bases from J, with 7 bases between. Germline lookup yields CDR1 SEHNR and CDR2 FQNEAQ (reference sequence). CDR3 bases: TGTGCCAGCAGCGCGGCCCCAGATACGCAGTATTTT. As protein: CASSAAPDTQYF. The whole variable domain, remainder taken from reference TRBV7-9 and TRBJ2-3, is DTGVSQNPRHKITKRGQNVTFRCDPISEHNRLYWYRQTLGQGPEFLTYFQNEAQLEKSRLLSDRFSAERPKGSFSTLEIQRTEQGDSAMYLCASSAAPDTQYFGPGTRLTVL.

As regards this clone: This sample also contains other DNA sequences that code for the same CDR3. This sequence joins TRBV5-5 and TRBJ2-7; TRBD1 aligns across 7 bases. After removal of 4 bases from V and 3 bases from J, the junction contained 16 bases not matched to a gene. This CDR3 spans 17 amino acids. Germline loops: CDR1 SGHKS, CDR2 YYEKEE (reference sequence). The CDR3 is CASSPQGTVDRRYEQYV. CDR3 DNA sequence: TGTGCCAGCAGCCCTCAAGGGACAGTTGATAGACGCTACGAGCAGTACGTC.

This chain uses TRBV10-3 with TRBJ1-5, with a tentative D call TRBD1 (6 bases). V lost 6 bases and J 7 bases, leaving 16 bases between the germline ends. In germline, CDR1 is ENHRY, CDR2 SYGVKD. The CDR3 length is 14 residues. The CDR3 DNA is TGTGCCATCAGCCCCGGGGCCACAGGGCAGCCCCAGCATTTT. Translation: CAISPGATGQPQHF.